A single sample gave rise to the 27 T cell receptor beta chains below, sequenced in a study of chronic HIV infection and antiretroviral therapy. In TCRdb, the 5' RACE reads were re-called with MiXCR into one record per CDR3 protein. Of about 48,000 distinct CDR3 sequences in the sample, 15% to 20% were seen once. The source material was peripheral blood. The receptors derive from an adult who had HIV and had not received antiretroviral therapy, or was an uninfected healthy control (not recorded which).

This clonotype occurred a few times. In nucleotides, the CDR3 is TGTGCCAGCACCTCAGGAGGTGCGCAGTATTTT. This codes for CASTSGGAQYF. The gene calls are TRBV12-3 or TRBV12-4 and TRBJ2-3; TRBD2 is a possible D gene (5 bases). The CDR3 runs to 11 residues. V lost 7 bases to trimming and J lost 10 bases, with 12 bases between them.

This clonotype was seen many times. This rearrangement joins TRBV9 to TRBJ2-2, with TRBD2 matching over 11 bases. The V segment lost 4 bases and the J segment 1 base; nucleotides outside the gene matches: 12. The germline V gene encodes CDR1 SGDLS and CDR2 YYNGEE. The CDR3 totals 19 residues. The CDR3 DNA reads TGTGCCAGCAGCCACTCGGCCCGCGGGACTAGCGGGAACACCGGGGAGCTGTTTTTT. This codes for CASSHSARGTSGNTGELFF.

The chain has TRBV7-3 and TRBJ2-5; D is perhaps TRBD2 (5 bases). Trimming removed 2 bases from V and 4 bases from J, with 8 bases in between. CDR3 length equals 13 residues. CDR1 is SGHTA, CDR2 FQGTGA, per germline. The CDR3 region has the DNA TGTGCCAGCAGCTTAGAGGGCACAGAGACCCAGTACTTC. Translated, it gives CASSLEGTETQYF.

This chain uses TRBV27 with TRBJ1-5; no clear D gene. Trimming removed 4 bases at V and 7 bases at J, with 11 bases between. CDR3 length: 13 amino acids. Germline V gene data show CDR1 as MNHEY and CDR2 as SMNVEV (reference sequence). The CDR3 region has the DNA TGTGCCAGCAGTTCGGGTTTAGGCCAGCCCCAGCATTTT. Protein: CASSSGLGQPQHF.

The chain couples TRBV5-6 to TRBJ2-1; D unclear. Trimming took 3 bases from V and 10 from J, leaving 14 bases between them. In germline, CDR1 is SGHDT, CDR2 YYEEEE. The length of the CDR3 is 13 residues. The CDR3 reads CASSSGLGYEQFF. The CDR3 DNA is TGTGCCAGCAGCTCCGGTCTAGGGTACGAGCAGTTCTTC.

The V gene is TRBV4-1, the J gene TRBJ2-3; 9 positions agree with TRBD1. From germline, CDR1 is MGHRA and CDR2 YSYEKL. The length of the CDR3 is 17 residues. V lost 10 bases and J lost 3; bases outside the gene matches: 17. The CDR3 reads CATTVGTGPPGTDTQYF. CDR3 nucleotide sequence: TGCGCCACCACGGTGGGGACAGGGCCCCCGGGAACAGATACGCAGTATTTT.

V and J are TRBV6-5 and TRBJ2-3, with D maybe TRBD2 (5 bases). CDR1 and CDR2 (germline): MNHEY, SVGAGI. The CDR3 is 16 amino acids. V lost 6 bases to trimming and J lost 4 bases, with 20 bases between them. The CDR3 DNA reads TGTGCCAGCAGGCCCCCGGAGGACGTCTCTCCAGATACGCAGTATTTT. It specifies CASRPPEDVSPDTQYF.

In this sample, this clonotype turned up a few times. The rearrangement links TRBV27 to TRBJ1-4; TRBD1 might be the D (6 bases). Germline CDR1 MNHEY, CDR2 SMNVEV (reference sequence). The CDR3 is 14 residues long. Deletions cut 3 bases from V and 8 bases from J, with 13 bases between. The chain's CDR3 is CASSLVRGGEKLFF. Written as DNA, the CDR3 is TGTGCCAGCAGTTTGGTCAGGGGAGGAGAAAAACTGTTTTTT.

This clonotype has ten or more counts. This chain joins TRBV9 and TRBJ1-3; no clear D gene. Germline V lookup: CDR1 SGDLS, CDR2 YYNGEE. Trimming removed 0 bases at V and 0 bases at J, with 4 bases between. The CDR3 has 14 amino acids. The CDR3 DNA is TGTGCCAGCAGCGTAGGGATCTCTGGAAACACCATATATTTT. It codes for CASSVGISGNTIYF. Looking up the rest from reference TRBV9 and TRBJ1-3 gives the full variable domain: DSGVTQTPKHLITATGQRVTLRCSPRSGDLSVYWYQQSLDQGLQFLIQYYNGEERAKGNILERFSAQQFPDLHSELNLSSLELGDSALYFCASSVGISGNTIYFGEGSWLTVV.

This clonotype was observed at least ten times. CDR3 coding DNA: TGCAGCGTTGGACAGCACGGTAGAGCCGAGCAGTACTTC. Translation: CSVGQHGRAEQYF. The V call is TRBV29-1, the J call TRBJ2-7; maybe TRBD1 (5 bases). CDR3 length equals 13 residues. Germline CDR1 SQVTM, CDR2 ANQGSEA. V was cut by 4 bases and J by 6 bases, with 16 bases left in between.

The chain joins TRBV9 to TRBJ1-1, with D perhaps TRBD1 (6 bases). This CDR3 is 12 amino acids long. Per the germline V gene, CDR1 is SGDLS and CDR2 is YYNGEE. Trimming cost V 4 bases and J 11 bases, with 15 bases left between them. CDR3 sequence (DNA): TGTGCCAGCAGCCCAAGAGGGGGATCGGCTTTCTTT. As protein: CASSPRGGSAFF.

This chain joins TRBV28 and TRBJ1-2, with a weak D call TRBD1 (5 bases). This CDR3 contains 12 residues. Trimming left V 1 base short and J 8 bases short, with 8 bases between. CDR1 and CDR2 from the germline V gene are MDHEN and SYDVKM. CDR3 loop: CASSLLPGGYTF. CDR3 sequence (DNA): TGTGCCAGCAGTTTATTGCCAGGGGGCTACACCTTC.

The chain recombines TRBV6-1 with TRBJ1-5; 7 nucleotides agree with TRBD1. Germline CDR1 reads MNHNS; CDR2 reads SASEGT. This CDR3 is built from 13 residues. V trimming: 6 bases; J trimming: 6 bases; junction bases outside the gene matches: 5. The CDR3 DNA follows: TGTGCCAGCAGCAGACAGGGCGGTCAGCCCCAGCATTTT. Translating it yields CASSRQGGQPQHF.

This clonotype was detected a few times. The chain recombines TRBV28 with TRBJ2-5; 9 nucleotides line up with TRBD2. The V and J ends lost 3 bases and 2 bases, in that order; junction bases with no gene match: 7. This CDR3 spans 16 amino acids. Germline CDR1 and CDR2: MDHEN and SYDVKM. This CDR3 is CASSFRLAEKQETQYF. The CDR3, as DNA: TGTGCCAGCAGTTTCCGACTAGCGGAAAAACAAGAGACCCAGTACTTC.

The CDR3 region is CASSPSRTSGIYNEQFF. The CDR3 nucleotides are TGCGCCAGCAGCCCCTCCCGGACTAGCGGCATCTACAATGAGCAGTTCTTC. V usage is TRBV4-1 and J usage is TRBJ2-1; 10 bases agree with TRBD2. The CDR3 extends over 17 amino acids. The ends lost 4 bases at V and 3 bases at J; junction bases unmatched: 9. The germline CDR1 and CDR2 sequences are MGHRA and YSYEKL.

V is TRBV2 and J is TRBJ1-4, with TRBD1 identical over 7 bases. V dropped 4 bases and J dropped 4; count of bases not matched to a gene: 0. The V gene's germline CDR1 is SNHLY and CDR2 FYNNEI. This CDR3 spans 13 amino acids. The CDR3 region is CASSGQGNEKLFF. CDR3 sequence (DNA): TGTGCCAGCAGTGGACAGGGTAATGAAAAACTGTTTTTT. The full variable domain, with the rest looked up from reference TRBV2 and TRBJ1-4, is EPEVTQTPSHQVTQMGQEVILRCVPISNHLYFYWYRQILGQKVEFLVSFYNNEISEKSEIFDDQFSVERPDGSNFTLKIRSTKLEDSAMYFCASSGQGNEKLFFGSGTQLSVL.

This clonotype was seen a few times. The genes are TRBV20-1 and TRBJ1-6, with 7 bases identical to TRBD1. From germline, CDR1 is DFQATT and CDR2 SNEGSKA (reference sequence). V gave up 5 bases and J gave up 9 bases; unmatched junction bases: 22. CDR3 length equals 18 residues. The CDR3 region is CSAEGGLGQRLTGSPLHF. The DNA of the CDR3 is TGCAGTGCTGAAGGGGGCCTGGGACAGCGGCTTACAGGTTCACCCCTCCACTTT.

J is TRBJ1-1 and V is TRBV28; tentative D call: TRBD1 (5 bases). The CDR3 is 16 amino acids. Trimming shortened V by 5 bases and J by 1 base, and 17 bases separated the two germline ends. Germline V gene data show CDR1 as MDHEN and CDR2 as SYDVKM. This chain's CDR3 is CASSPLLKGTNTEAFF. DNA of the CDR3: TGTGCCAGCAGTCCACTCTTAAAGGGGACGAACACTGAAGCTTTCTTT.

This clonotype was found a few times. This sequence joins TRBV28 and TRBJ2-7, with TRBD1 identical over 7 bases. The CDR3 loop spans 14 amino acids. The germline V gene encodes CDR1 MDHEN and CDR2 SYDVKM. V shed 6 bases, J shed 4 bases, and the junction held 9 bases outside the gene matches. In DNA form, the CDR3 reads TGTGCCAGCAGACTACCGGGACAGATATACGAGCAGTACTTC. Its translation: CASRLPGQIYEQYF. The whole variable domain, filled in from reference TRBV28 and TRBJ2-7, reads DVKVTQSSRYLVKRTGEKVFLECVQDMDHENMFWYRQDPGLGLRLIYFSYDVKMKEKGDIPEGYSVSREKKERFSLILESASTNQTSMYLCASRLPGQIYEQYFGPGTRLTVT.

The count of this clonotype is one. The CDR3 DNA sequence: TGTGCCAGCTCACCACTCGGACAGGGGGGCTCTGGAAACACCATATATTTT. Its protein product is CASSPLGQGGSGNTIYF. V and J are TRBV18 and TRBJ1-3, with TRBD1 matching over 10 bases. The CDR3 runs to 17 residues. The junction had 3 bases not matched to a gene; V was cut back by 1 base and J by 0 bases. The germline V gene encodes CDR1 KGHSH and CDR2 LQKENI.

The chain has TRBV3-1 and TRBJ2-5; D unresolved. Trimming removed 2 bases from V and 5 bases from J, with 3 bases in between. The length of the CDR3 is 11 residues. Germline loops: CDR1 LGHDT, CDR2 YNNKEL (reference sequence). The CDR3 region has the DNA TGTGCCAGCAGCCAAACCGAGACCCAGTACTTC. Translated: CASSQTETQYF.

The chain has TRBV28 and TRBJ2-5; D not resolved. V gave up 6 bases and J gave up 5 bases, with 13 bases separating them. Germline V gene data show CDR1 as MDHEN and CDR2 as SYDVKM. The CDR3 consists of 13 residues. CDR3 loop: CASSSPNLETQYF. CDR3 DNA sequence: TGTGCCAGCAGCTCCCCCAACCTTGAGACCCAGTACTTC.

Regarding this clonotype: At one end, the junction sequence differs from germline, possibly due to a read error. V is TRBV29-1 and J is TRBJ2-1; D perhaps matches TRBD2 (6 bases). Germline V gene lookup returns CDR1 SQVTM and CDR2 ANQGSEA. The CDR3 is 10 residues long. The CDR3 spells CSVTGDEQLF. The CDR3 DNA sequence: TGCAGCGTTACGGGAGATGAGCAGCTCTTC.

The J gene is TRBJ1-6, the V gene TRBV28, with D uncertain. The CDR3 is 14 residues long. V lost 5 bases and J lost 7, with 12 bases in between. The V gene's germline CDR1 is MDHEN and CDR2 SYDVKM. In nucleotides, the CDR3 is TGTGCCAGCAGTCCCCCGACGGTAAATTCACCCCTCCACTTT. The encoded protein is CASSPPTVNSPLHF.

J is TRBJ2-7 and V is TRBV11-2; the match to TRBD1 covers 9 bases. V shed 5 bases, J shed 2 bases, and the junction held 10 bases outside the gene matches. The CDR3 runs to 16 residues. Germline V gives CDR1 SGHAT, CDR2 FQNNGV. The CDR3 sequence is CASSPSLGQGTYEQYF. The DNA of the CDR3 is TGTGCCAGCAGCCCCAGTTTGGGACAGGGAACCTACGAGCAGTACTTC.

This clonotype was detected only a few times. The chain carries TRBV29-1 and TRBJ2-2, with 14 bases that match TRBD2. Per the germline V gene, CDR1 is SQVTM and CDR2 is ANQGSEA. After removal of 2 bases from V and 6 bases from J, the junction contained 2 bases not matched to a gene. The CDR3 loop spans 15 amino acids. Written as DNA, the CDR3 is TGCAGCGTTGAAACGGGACTAGCGGGAGCCGGGGAGCTGTTTTTT. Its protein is CSVETGLAGAGELFF.

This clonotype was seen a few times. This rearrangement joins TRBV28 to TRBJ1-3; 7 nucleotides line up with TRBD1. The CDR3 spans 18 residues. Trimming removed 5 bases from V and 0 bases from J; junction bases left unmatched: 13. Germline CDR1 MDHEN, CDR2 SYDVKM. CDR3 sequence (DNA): TGTGCCAGCAGTGCCCGACGGGACAGCGGAGTCTCTGGAAACACCATATATTTT. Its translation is CASSARRDSGVSGNTIYF.